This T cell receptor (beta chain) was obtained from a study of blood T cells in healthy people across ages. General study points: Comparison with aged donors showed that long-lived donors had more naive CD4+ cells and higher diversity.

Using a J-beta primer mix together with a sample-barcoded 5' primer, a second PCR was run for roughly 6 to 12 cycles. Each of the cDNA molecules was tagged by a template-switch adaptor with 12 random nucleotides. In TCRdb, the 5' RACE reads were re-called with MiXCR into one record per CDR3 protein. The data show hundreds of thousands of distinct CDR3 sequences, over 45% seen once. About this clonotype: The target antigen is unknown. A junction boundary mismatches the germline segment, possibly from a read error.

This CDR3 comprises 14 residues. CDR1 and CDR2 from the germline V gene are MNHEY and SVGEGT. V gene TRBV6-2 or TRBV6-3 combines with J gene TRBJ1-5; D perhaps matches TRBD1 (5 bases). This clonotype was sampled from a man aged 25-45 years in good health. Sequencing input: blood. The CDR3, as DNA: TGTGTCAGCAGCCGGCAGGGCGGCAATCAGCCCCAGCATTTT. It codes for CVSSRQGGNQPQHF.